The 31 T cell receptor beta chains below all came from one sample that was sequenced in a study of T-cell memory formation after mild COVID-19. TCRdb ran MiXCR on the 5' RACE reads and lists one entry per CDR3 protein. The sample holds about 400,000 distinct CDR3 sequences, roughly 18% seen once. The sequencing sample was made of PBMCs or a T cell subset sorted from them (not recorded which). The receptors stem from a man in his late teens or twenties who had mild COVID-19 (a few samples of this study predate the infection). Cell type and time point are not known.

V and J are TRBV28 and TRBJ2-6, with D possibly being TRBD1 or TRBD2 (5 bases each). CDR1 and CDR2 (germline): MDHEN, SYDVKM. CDR3 length equals 16 residues. V was shortened by 4 bases and J by 1 base, with 11 bases between the two germline ends. CDR3 protein: CASSWDVRSGANVLTF. The CDR3 coding sequence is TGTGCCAGCAGTTGGGACGTTAGATCTGGGGCCAACGTCCTGACTTTC.

This clonotype appeared many times. This sequence joins TRBV7-3 and TRBJ1-1, with D hard to call. CDR1 is SGHTA, CDR2 FQGTGA, per germline. The CDR3 sequence is 14 residues long. V lost 2 bases and J 3 bases, leaving 10 bases between the germline ends. DNA for the CDR3: TGTGCCAGCAGCTTAGCTGGGAAGGACACTGAAGCTTTCTTT. Its translation is CASSLAGKDTEAFF.

This clonotype was seen once. This sequence joins TRBV4-1 and TRBJ1-3; D not certain. Germline loops: CDR1 MGHRA, CDR2 YSYEKL. The V end was cut by 4 bases, the J end by 8 bases, with 12 bases between. This CDR3 has 13 residues. DNA of the CDR3: TGCGCCAGCAGCCCTACCGAAAGGGACACCATATATTTT. This encodes CASSPTERDTIYF.

This clonotype was counted only a few times. The genes are TRBV7-9 and TRBJ2-5; 11 bases are shared with TRBD2. The length of the CDR3 is 14 residues. J lost 5 bases, V lost 5 bases, and 4 bases had no gene match. Germline CDR1 and CDR2: SEHNR and FQNEAQ (reference sequence). CDR3 protein: CASSPGLAAETQYF. The CDR3 coding sequence is TGTGCCAGCAGCCCGGGACTAGCGGCGGAGACCCAGTACTTC.

Points on this clonotype: A much bigger clone sits one base away, suggesting this may be a read error. This chain joins TRBV29-1 and TRBJ2-2; D is possibly TRBD1 (6 bases). The germline CDR1 and CDR2 sequences are SQVTM and ANQGSEA. There are 12 residues in the CDR3. The germline V and J ends were trimmed by 5 bases and 4 bases, with 8 bases remaining between them. CDR3 in amino acids: CSVQGSTGELFF. In DNA, the CDR3 is TGCAGCGTTCAGGGGTCCACCGGGGAGCTGTTTTTT.

The V call is TRBV7-9, the J call TRBJ1-2, with a possible D match to TRBD1 (5 bases). CDR1 SEHNR and CDR2 FQNEAQ come from the germline V gene (reference sequence). V was pared by 5 bases and J by 4 bases, with 14 bases between. The CDR3 loop spans 14 amino acids. CDR3 residues: CASSPWTSLYGYTF. The DNA of the CDR3 is TGTGCCAGCAGCCCATGGACATCCCTCTATGGCTACACCTTC.

This rearrangement joins TRBV5-6 to TRBJ1-2; D is unresolved. The V end lost 7 bases, the J end lost 8 bases, and 12 bases lay between the germline ends. Germline CDR1 reads SGHDT; CDR2 reads YYEEEE. CDR3 length equals 11 residues. The CDR3, as DNA: TGTGCCAGCGGGTTTATGGAAGGCTACACCTTC. It codes for CASGFMEGYTF.

The chain links TRBV6-6 to TRBJ1-2; the D gene is possibly TRBD1 (6 bases). The CDR3 runs 14 residues. CDR1 and CDR2 (germline): MNHNY, SVGAGI (reference sequence). V was cut by 2 bases and J by 8 bases, with 15 bases left in between. The CDR3 bases are TGTGCCAGCAGTTACCTACTCGGAGGGGGAGGCTACACCTTC. Its translation: CASSYLLGGGGYTF.

This chain connects TRBV27 to TRBJ1-2, with 10 bases fitting TRBD1. The CDR3 spans 15 residues. V shed 5 bases and J 2 bases; nucleotides not matched to a gene: 5. Germline lookup yields CDR1 MNHEY and CDR2 SMNVEV (reference sequence). The CDR3 region is CASSIRTGGNYGYTF. CDR3 nucleotide sequence: TGTGCCAGCAGTATACGGACAGGGGGAAACTATGGCTACACCTTC.

This clonotype was detected only a few times. This CDR3 is CASSRTSSANNEQFF. In nucleotides, the CDR3 is TGTGCCAGCAGTCGGACTAGCTCAGCCAACAATGAGCAGTTCTTC. The rearrangement joins TRBV12-3 or TRBV12-4 to TRBJ2-1; 8 nucleotides match TRBD2. The CDR3 runs 15 residues. Germline trimming cut 5 bases from V and 5 bases from J; bases unmatched to any gene: 8.

The gene calls are TRBV29-1 and TRBJ2-1; D is perhaps TRBD1 or TRBD2 (5 bases each). Deletions cut 2 bases from V and 1 base from J, with 12 bases between. This CDR3 comprises 15 residues. CDR1 is SQVTM and CDR2 is ANQGSEA in the germline V gene. The CDR3 nucleotides are TGCAGCGTTGAACCGGGGCTCCATTCCTACAATGAGCAGTTCTTC. Translated, it gives CSVEPGLHSYNEQFF.

V and J are TRBV3-1 and TRBJ2-3, with a possible D match to TRBD2 (5 bases). V was pared by 4 bases and J by 8 bases, with 13 bases between. Germline CDR1 and CDR2: LGHDT and YNNKEL (reference sequence). The CDR3 extends over 13 amino acids. The chain's CDR3 is CASSLRGLGTQYF. The DNA for the CDR3 is TGTGCCAGCAGCCTCCGAGGGCTGGGTACGCAGTATTTT.

This clonotype was counted ten times or more. This sequence joins TRBV10-3 and TRBJ2-7; no clear D. The germline CDR1 and CDR2 sequences are ENHRY and SYGVKD. With 0 bases removed from V and 2 bases from J, the gap between germline ends came to 11 bases. This CDR3 is built from 15 residues. The DNA for the CDR3 is TGTGCCATCAGTGAGTCGAGAACAACCCCCTACGAGCAGTACTTC. It yields the protein CAISESRTTPYEQYF.

This clonotype was seen more than once but under ten times. The chain uses TRBV10-2 and TRBJ1-2; D unresolved. The V and J ends lost 3 bases and 5 bases respectively, with 10 bases between them. The CDR3 loop spans 13 amino acids. Germline-derived CDR1 and CDR2 are WSHSY and SAAADI. The CDR3 here is CASSENSRYGYTF. CDR3 sequence (DNA): TGCGCCAGCAGTGAAAACAGCCGATATGGCTACACCTTC.

This clonotype turned up a few times. V gene TRBV5-1 combines with J gene TRBJ2-1; 8 bases are shared with TRBD2. The V gene's germline CDR1 is SGHRS and CDR2 YFSETQ. The length of the CDR3 is 16 residues. Trimming took 0 bases from V and 3 from J; bases not matched to a gene: 5. The CDR3 sequence: CASSLGAGAYYNEQFF. CDR3 DNA: TGCGCCAGCAGCTTGGGAGCGGGGGCCTACTACAATGAGCAGTTCTTC.

The V call is TRBV5-4, the J call TRBJ2-3; D is uncertain. This CDR3 spans 14 amino acids. Germline CDR1 SGHNT, CDR2 YYREEE (reference sequence). Trimming cost V 3 bases and J 5 bases, with 13 bases left between them. The CDR3 DNA sequence: TGTGCCAGCAGCTCCACGGCCACGGTAGATACGCAGTATTTT. Translation: CASSSTATVDTQYF. Full variable domain (rest looked up from reference TRBV5-4 and TRBJ2-3): ETGVTQSPTHLIKTRGQQVTLRCSSQSGHNTVSWYQQALGQGPQFIFQYYREEENGRGNFPPRFSGLQFPNYSSELNVNALELDDSALYLCASSSTATVDTQYFGPGTRLTVL.

The gene calls are TRBV7-2 and TRBJ1-3; D gene ambiguous. Per the germline V gene, CDR1 is SGHTA and CDR2 is FQGNSA. Trimming removed 10 bases at V and 5 bases at J, with 21 bases between. The CDR3 length is 15 residues. CDR3 DNA sequence: TGTGCCACGGCGGACGATTCCGGACGGCGAAACACCATATATTTT. Translating gives CATADDSGRRNTIYF.

The sample holds a few counts of this clonotype. This rearrangement joins TRBV6-5 to TRBJ2-4; D uncertain. Deletions cut 5 bases from V and 0 bases from J, with 11 bases between. Per the germline V gene, CDR1 is MNHEY and CDR2 is SVGAGI. The CDR3 extends over 15 amino acids. CDR3 region: CASSLSTVAKNIQYF. In nucleotides, the CDR3 is TGTGCCAGCAGTCTATCGACGGTAGCCAAAAACATTCAGTACTTC.

The genes are TRBV4-1 and TRBJ2-7, with D maybe TRBD1 (6 bases). Germline loops: CDR1 MGHRA, CDR2 YSYEKL. CDR3 length: 14 amino acids. Trimming left V 0 bases short and J 6 bases short, with 12 bases between. The CDR3 loop is CASSQDLTGREQYF. The CDR3, as DNA: TGCGCCAGCAGCCAAGATCTTACAGGGCGCGAGCAGTACTTC.

About this clonotype itself: At one end, the junction sequence differs from germline, possibly due to a read error. This rearrangement joins TRBV6-5 to TRBJ2-2; TRBD2 is a possible D gene (5 bases). The V gene's germline CDR1 is MNHEY and CDR2 SVGAGI. This CDR3 contains 12 residues. The CDR3 DNA sequence: TGTGACAGCAGTCCCGGGGTTGGGGAGCTGTTTTTT. Its protein is CDSSPGVGELFF.

This clonotype was observed many times. V and J are TRBV6-5 and TRBJ1-3; D gene ambiguous. Germline V gene lookup returns CDR1 MNHEY and CDR2 SVGAGI. The V and J ends lost 2 bases and 0 bases respectively, with 8 bases between them. The CDR3 sequence is 15 residues long. Here the CDR3 reads CASSYDGNSGNTIYF. In DNA form, the CDR3 reads TGTGCCAGCAGTTACGACGGGAACTCTGGAAACACCATATATTTT.

In its sample, this clonotype was seen a few times. The chain uses TRBV28 and TRBJ2-2; D possibly corresponds to TRBD1 (6 bases). V was shortened by 7 bases and J by 5 bases, with 20 bases between the two germline ends. The V gene's germline CDR1 is MDHEN and CDR2 SYDVKM. The CDR3 covers 16 residues. The CDR3 DNA is TGTGCCAGCACCCAGGGGTGGGGGCTTGGAACCGGGGAGCTGTTTTTT. This translates into CASTQGWGLGTGELFF.

This clonotype came up many times. The V gene is TRBV7-2, the J gene TRBJ2-2; TRBD2 is a possible D gene (5 bases). Trimming left V 5 bases short and J 1 base short, with 8 bases between. The CDR3 loop spans 14 amino acids. CDR1 is SGHTA, CDR2 FQGNSA, per germline. This CDR3 is CASSIGLNTGELFF. In DNA, the CDR3 is TGTGCCAGCAGCATAGGACTGAACACCGGGGAGCTGTTTTTT.

This clonotype was detected many times. The chain is built from TRBV6-5 and TRBJ2-7; D is ambiguous. Germline assignment: CDR1 MNHEY and CDR2 SVGAGI. The CDR3 totals 11 residues. Trimming pared 8 bases from V and 5 bases from J, leaving 10 bases between. CDR3 region: CASGRYDEQYF. CDR3 nucleotide sequence: TGTGCCAGCGGAAGGTACGACGAGCAGTACTTC.

This clonotype has only a few counts. This chain connects TRBV7-2 to TRBJ2-3; D not certain. Germline V CDR1 and CDR2: SGHTA, FQGNSA. The germline V and J ends were trimmed by 3 bases and 1 base, with 8 bases remaining between them. The CDR3 is made up of 14 amino acids. CDR3 nucleotide sequence: TGTGCCAGCAGCTTTGACGGCGGCACAGATACGCAGTATTTT. Its protein product is CASSFDGGTDTQYF.

In its sample, this clonotype was seen a few times. The chain recombines TRBV6-2 or TRBV6-3 with TRBJ2-3; D is tentatively TRBD1 or TRBD2 (5 bases each). Per germline, CDR1 MNHEY and CDR2 SVGEGT. The V end was cut by 0 bases, the J end by 6 bases, with 19 bases between. This CDR3 has 17 residues. As DNA, the CDR3 is TGTGCCAGCAGTTACTCCGGGCCGGGGACCACCAGGGATACGCAGTATTTT. This translates into CASSYSGPGTTRDTQYF.

Remarks on this clonotype: The junction differs from germline at one of its ends, possibly a read error. The gene calls are TRBV7-9 and TRBJ2-2; 8 bases are a match to TRBD1. From germline, CDR1 is SEHNR and CDR2 FQNEAQ (reference sequence). This CDR3 is 16 amino acids long. DNA for the CDR3: TGTGCCAGCAGCTACCGGACAGGGACCAACACCTGGGAGCTGTTTTTT. It encodes CASSYRTGTNTWELFF.

The table lists this clonotype with many counts. The gene calls are TRBV5-1 and TRBJ1-2; 8 nucleotides match TRBD1. Germline V CDR1 and CDR2: SGHRS, YFSETQ. The CDR3 spans 15 residues. The trim removed 0 bases at V and 4 bases at J, leaving 5 bases unmatched. The CDR3 here is CASSLVAGGPYGYTF. In nucleotides, the CDR3 is TGCGCCAGCAGCTTGGTGGCAGGGGGCCCCTATGGCTACACCTTC.

This chain connects TRBV5-1 to TRBJ2-7; D is undetermined. Trimming stripped 2 bases from V and 2 bases from J, with 14 bases between. Germline CDR1 is SGHRS and CDR2 is YFSETQ. CDR3 size: 15 residues. The CDR3 bases are TGCGCCAGCAGCTTCGCCAGTTCCGTCCCCTACGAGCAGTACTTC. It yields the protein CASSFASSVPYEQYF.

This clonotype was seen more than once but under ten times. The chain employs TRBV7-8 and TRBJ1-1; 7 bases map to TRBD1. This CDR3 contains 14 residues. J was trimmed by 5 bases and V by 5 bases; bases with no gene match: 8. Germline V gene lookup returns CDR1 SGHVS and CDR2 FQNEAQ. CDR3 residues: CASSAQGSWTEAFF. DNA of the CDR3: TGTGCCAGCAGCGCACAGGGGTCGTGGACTGAAGCTTTCTTT. Full variable domain (rest looked up from reference TRBV7-8 and TRBJ1-1): GAGVSQSPRYKVAKRGQDVALRCDPISGHVSLFWYQQALGQGPEFLTYFQNEAQLDKSGLPSDRFFAERPEGSVSTLKIQRTQQEDSAVYLCASSAQGSWTEAFFGQGTRLTVV.

This clonotype was seen a handful of times. The gene calls are TRBV9 and TRBJ2-2; the D gene is possibly TRBD2 (5 bases). The CDR3 runs to 15 residues. Germline V CDR1 and CDR2: SGDLS, YYNGEE. The V and J ends lost 2 bases and 0 bases respectively, with 8 bases between them. The CDR3 region is CASSVSGTNTGELFF. CDR3 in DNA: TGTGCCAGCAGCGTGAGCGGTACGAACACCGGGGAGCTGTTTTTT.